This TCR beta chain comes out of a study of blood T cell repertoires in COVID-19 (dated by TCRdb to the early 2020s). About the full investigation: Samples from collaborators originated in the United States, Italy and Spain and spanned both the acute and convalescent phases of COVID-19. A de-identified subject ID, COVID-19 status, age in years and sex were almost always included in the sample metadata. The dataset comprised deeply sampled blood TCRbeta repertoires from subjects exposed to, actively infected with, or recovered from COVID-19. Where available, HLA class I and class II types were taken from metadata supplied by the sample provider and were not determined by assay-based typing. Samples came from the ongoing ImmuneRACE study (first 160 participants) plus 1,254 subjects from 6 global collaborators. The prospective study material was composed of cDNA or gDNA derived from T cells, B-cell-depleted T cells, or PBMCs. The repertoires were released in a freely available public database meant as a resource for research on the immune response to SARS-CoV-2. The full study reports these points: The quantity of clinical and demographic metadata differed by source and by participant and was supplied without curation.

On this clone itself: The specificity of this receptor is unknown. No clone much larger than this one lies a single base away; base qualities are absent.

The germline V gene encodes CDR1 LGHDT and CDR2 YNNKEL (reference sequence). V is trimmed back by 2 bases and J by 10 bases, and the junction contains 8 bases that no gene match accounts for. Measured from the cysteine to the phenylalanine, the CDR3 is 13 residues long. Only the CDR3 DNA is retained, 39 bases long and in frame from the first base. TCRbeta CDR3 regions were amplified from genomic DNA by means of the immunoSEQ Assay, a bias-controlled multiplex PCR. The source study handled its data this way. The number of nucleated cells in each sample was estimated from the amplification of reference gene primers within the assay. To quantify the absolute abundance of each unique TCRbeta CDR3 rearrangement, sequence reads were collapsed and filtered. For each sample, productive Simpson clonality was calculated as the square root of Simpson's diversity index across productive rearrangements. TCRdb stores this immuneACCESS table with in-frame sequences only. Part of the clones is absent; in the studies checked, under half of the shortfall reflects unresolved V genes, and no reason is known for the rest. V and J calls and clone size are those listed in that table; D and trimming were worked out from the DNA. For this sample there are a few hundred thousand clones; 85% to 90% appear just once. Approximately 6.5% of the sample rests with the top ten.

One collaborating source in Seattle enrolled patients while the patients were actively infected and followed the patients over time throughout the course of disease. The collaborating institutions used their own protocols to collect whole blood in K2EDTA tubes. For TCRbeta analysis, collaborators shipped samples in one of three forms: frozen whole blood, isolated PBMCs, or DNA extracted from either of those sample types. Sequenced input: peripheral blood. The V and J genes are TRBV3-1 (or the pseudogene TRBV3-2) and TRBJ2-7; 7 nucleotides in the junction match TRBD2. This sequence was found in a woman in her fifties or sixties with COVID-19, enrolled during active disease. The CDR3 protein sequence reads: CASSQSGTTKQYF. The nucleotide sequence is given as TGTGCCAGCAGCCAATCCGGGACTACGAAACAGTACTTC.